These T cell receptor beta chains were read from a single sample in a study of human T cells and chemical hapten exposure. TCRdb redid the calling of the RACE reads with MiXCR, one entry per CDR3 protein. The data contain fewer than 130,000 distinct CDR3 sequences, 9.5% to 11% of them singletons. Source: whole blood, taken in connection with sensitization to the hapten diphenylcyclopropenone (DPC). The source is a woman aged 40-49 years with alopecia areata. Some clones in this sample may be carry-over from other donors' samples. Both conserved end residues are part of each CDR3. Each record gives: D gene, J gene, V gene, CDR3 protein. The D gene is left open where the match is weak.

d_gene: NA
j_gene: TRBJ2-2
v_gene: TRBV4-3
CDR3aa: CASSQGRGPNTGELFF

d_gene: NA
j_gene: TRBJ2-5
v_gene: TRBV20-1
CDR3aa: CSARPHRRSQETQYF

d_gene: NA
j_gene: TRBJ2-7
v_gene: TRBV29-1
CDR3aa: CSRVPGLGTRTTETAYEQYF

d_gene: TRBD2
j_gene: TRBJ2-3
v_gene: TRBV12-3/TRBV12-4
CDR3aa: CASRPGGGTDTQYF

d_gene: TRBD1
j_gene: TRBJ2-7
v_gene: TRBV6-2/TRBV6-3
CDR3aa: CAILGPGQGWYEQYF

d_gene: NA
j_gene: TRBJ1-2
v_gene: TRBV6-6
CDR3aa: CASSRNNYGYTF

d_gene: TRBD1
j_gene: TRBJ2-7
v_gene: TRBV4-2
CDR3aa: CASSQGGQGPYEQYF

d_gene: TRBD1
j_gene: TRBJ1-1
v_gene: TRBV7-9
CDR3aa: CASSKDRGRDEAFF

d_gene: TRBD2
j_gene: TRBJ2-3
v_gene: TRBV12-3/TRBV12-4
CDR3aa: CASSSTPAGRTDTQYF

d_gene: NA
j_gene: TRBJ1-1
v_gene: TRBV27
CDR3aa: CASSIYQGNTEAFF

d_gene: NA
j_gene: TRBJ1-2
v_gene: TRBV30
CDR3aa: CAWSVQGLHGYTF

d_gene: TRBD2
j_gene: TRBJ2-1
v_gene: TRBV9
CDR3aa: CASSVVSSGRNEQFF

d_gene: TRBD2
j_gene: TRBJ2-5
v_gene: TRBV4-3
CDR3aa: CASVTGGRTSGENQETQYF

d_gene: NA
j_gene: TRBJ1-5
v_gene: TRBV28
CDR3aa: CASSSRAARNQPQHF

d_gene: NA
j_gene: TRBJ1-3
v_gene: TRBV7-9
CDR3aa: CASSLVLGISGNTIYF

d_gene: TRBD1
j_gene: TRBJ1-5
v_gene: TRBV12-3/TRBV12-4
CDR3aa: CASSPTGLSNQPQHF

d_gene: TRBD1
j_gene: TRBJ2-1
v_gene: TRBV5-4
CDR3aa: CASSSDRVEQFF

d_gene: NA
j_gene: TRBJ2-2
v_gene: TRBV7-2
CDR3aa: CASSLTGADTGERFF

d_gene: NA
j_gene: TRBJ2-3
v_gene: TRBV10-3
CDR3aa: CAISESYSTDTQYF

d_gene: TRBD2
j_gene: TRBJ2-5
v_gene: TRBV5-4
CDR3aa: CASSLGTSGRASETQYF

d_gene: NA
j_gene: TRBJ2-1
v_gene: TRBV12-3/TRBV12-4
CDR3aa: CASSLHEGNEQFF

d_gene: NA
j_gene: TRBJ1-2
v_gene: TRBV12-3/TRBV12-4
CDR3aa: CASTIGGPKAGGYTF

d_gene: TRBD1
j_gene: TRBJ1-1
v_gene: TRBV19
CDR3aa: CASSSGGGKTEAFF

d_gene: NA
j_gene: TRBJ2-2
v_gene: TRBV9
CDR3aa: CASSQNTGELFF

d_gene: TRBD2
j_gene: TRBJ2-7
v_gene: TRBV12-3/TRBV12-4
CDR3aa: CASSLAMAGGSHEQYF

d_gene: NA
j_gene: TRBJ1-1
v_gene: TRBV30
CDR3aa: CAWSPGWGLDTEAFF

d_gene: TRBD2
j_gene: TRBJ2-1
v_gene: TRBV3-1
CDR3aa: CASSLSGGSHNEQFF

d_gene: NA
j_gene: TRBJ2-7
v_gene: TRBV2
CDR3aa: CASRSGGGYEQYF

d_gene: TRBD2
j_gene: TRBJ2-5
v_gene: TRBV7-6
CDR3aa: CASSLQPTSRETQYF

d_gene: NA
j_gene: TRBJ2-1
v_gene: TRBV11-2
CDR3aa: CASSLESGSNEQFF

d_gene: NA
j_gene: TRBJ2-3
v_gene: TRBV12-3/TRBV12-4
CDR3aa: CASQSSHGTDTQYF

d_gene: NA
j_gene: TRBJ2-4
v_gene: TRBV20-1
CDR3aa: CSARDLSISKNIQYF

d_gene: NA
j_gene: TRBJ1-2
v_gene: TRBV18
CDR3aa: CASSPELPNYGYTF

d_gene: NA
j_gene: TRBJ2-2
v_gene: TRBV7-3
CDR3aa: CASSLVFPGELFF

d_gene: NA
j_gene: TRBJ1-5
v_gene: TRBV6-5
CDR3aa: CASGKEYSSNQPQHF

d_gene: NA
j_gene: TRBJ1-2
v_gene: TRBV7-2
CDR3aa: CASSLNQGRNYGYTF

d_gene: TRBD2
j_gene: TRBJ2-2
v_gene: TRBV19
CDR3aa: CASTGLAGGETGELFF

d_gene: TRBD1
j_gene: TRBJ1-6
v_gene: TRBV9
CDR3aa: CASSAGQGFSPLHF

d_gene: NA
j_gene: TRBJ1-1
v_gene: TRBV25-1
CDR3aa: CASRDNRGYTEAFF

d_gene: NA
j_gene: TRBJ2-2
v_gene: TRBV30
CDR3aa: CAMAGTGELFF

d_gene: NA
j_gene: TRBJ1-6
v_gene: TRBV25-1
CDR3aa: CASSVEGLRSPLHF